The clone carrying this T cell receptor beta chain was observed a few times. V was clipped by 4 bases and J by 6 bases; unmatched bases: 9. CDR1 is LGHDT and CDR2 is YNNKEL in the germline V gene (reference sequence). There are 14 residues in the CDR3. This record comes from a study of T-cell reconstitution after alpha-beta-depleted transplantation in children. Unique molecular identifiers were incorporated when the TCRbeta library was constructed. TCRdb called the PCR reads again in MiXCR, with one record for every CDR3 protein. The table has about 360,000 distinct CDR3 sequences, 10% to 15% seen once; the top ten hold 3.5% to 4.5%.

This specimen was PBMCs, taken from the stem cell graft. This TCR was sampled from a human donor who donated a stem cell graft to a child with Fanconi anemia. The chain employs TRBV3-1 and TRBJ2-7; 7 bases align to TRBD1. CDR3 amino acids: CASSRIIYRGEQYV. The DNA of the CDR3 is TGTGCCAGCAGCCGTATAATCTACAGGGGCGAGCAGTACGTC.